These 2 T cell receptor beta chains share one sample of origin, sequenced in a study of response to subunit inactivated influenza vaccine. TCRdb re-called the RT-PCR reads through MiXCR, storing one row per CDR3 protein. The repertoire holds roughly 780,000 distinct CDR3 sequences, around 18% seen once, with approximately 11% in the top ten. The starting material was PBMCs from blood, obtained about 5 days after vaccination. The source of these receptors is a man aged 50-59 years who received an inactivated influenza vaccine.

The table lists this clonotype with a few counts. This chain's CDR3 is CSAREGDATQYF. CDR3 sequence (DNA): TGCAGTGCTAGAGAAGGGGATGCTACGCAGTATTTT. V usage is TRBV20-1 and J usage is TRBJ2-3; TRBD1 is a possible D gene (5 bases). The CDR3 covers 12 residues. Germline V gives CDR1 DFQATT, CDR2 SNEGSKA (reference sequence). The V gene lost 0 bases and the J gene lost 8 bases, with 9 bases spanning the gap.

This clonotype was counted between two and nine times. V usage is TRBV27 and J usage is TRBJ2-7; no definite D call. In germline, CDR1 is MNHEY, CDR2 SMNVEV (reference sequence). This CDR3 has 13 amino acids. Between the trimmed V and J ends, which lost 3 bases and 3 bases, there was a span of 9 bases. For the CDR3, the DNA is TGTGCCAGCAGTTTCGGGTCCCGCTACGAGCAGTACTTC. Protein: CASSFGSRYEQYF.